The rows below give T cell receptor beta chains drawn from one sample of a study of T-cell memory formation after mild COVID-19. TCRdb redid the calling of the 5' RACE reads with MiXCR, one entry per CDR3 protein. There are 250,000 to 300,000 distinct CDR3 sequences in the sample; about a sixth occur only once, and roughly 23% lies in the top ten. Sequencing input: PBMCs or a T cell subset sorted from them (not recorded which). The receptors here all came from a young man who had mild COVID-19 (a few samples of this study predate the infection). Cell type and time point are not known. CDR3s include the opening cysteine and the closing phenylalanine or tryptophan. The order of the fields is V gene, J gene, clone size, D gene, CDR3 DNA, CDR3 protein. The D gene is left open where the match is weak. Size tells how often a clone was seen (once, few, many) or the class of an expanded clone, and some rows leave it out.

V gene: TRBV4-3
J gene: TRBJ2-1
clone size: -
D gene: -
CDR3 DNA: TGCGCCAGCAGCCAAGCTAACGGGAACTCCTACAATGAGCAGTTCTTC
CDR3 protein: CASSQANGNSYNEQFF

V gene: TRBV4-3
J gene: TRBJ2-7
clone size: -
D gene: -
CDR3 DNA: TGCGCCAGCAGCCTCGACGACGGAGCCTACGAGCAGTACTTC
CDR3 protein: CASSLDDGAYEQYF

V gene: TRBV5-1
J gene: TRBJ2-7
clone size: -
D gene: -
CDR3 DNA: TGCGCCAGCAGGGTCGGCGGACCCGGCACATCGTACGAGCAGTACTTC
CDR3 protein: CASRVGGPGTSYEQYF

V gene: TRBV10-3
J gene: TRBJ2-7
clone size: many
D gene: -
CDR3 DNA: TGTGCCATCACATCGGACAGTTACGAGCAGTACTTC
CDR3 protein: CAITSDSYEQYF

V gene: TRBV10-2
J gene: TRBJ2-7
clone size: few
D gene: TRBD1
CDR3 DNA: TGCGCCAGCAGACAGGGGGAGTACTACGAGCAGTACTTC
CDR3 protein: CASRQGEYYEQYF

V gene: TRBV15
J gene: TRBJ2-1
clone size: few
D gene: -
CDR3 DNA: TGTGCCACCAGCAGAGAGATTTGGAAGAATGAGCAGTTCTTC
CDR3 protein: CATSREIWKNEQFF

V gene: TRBV7-3
J gene: TRBJ2-1
clone size: -
D gene: -
CDR3 DNA: TGTGCCAGCAGCTTGGGGGCCTACGGTGAGCAGTTCTTC
CDR3 protein: CASSLGAYGEQFF

V gene: TRBV5-1
J gene: TRBJ1-1
clone size: few
D gene: -
CDR3 DNA: TGCGCCAGCAGCCCGCGGGGCCCCACAGGTGAATACACTGAAGCTTTCTTT
CDR3 protein: CASSPRGPTGEYTEAFF

V gene: TRBV6-2/TRBV6-3
J gene: TRBJ1-1
clone size: -
D gene: -
CDR3 DNA: TGTGCCAGCACCCCTCCGGGCGCTGAAGCTTTCTTT
CDR3 protein: CASTPPGAEAFF

V gene: TRBV5-1
J gene: TRBJ2-1
clone size: -
D gene: TRBD2
CDR3 DNA: TGCGCCAGCAGCCCAGATAGCGGGGGTGGGAGTGAGCAGTTCTTC
CDR3 protein: CASSPDSGGGSEQFF